This T cell receptor (beta chain) was documented in a study of shared clonotypes between healthy human individuals. Study outcomes and limitations: Generation probability values for non-shared clonotypes were lower than those for clonotypes shared by all four donors.

Data came from immunoSEQ multiplex PCR; TCRdb stores just in-frame clones and leaves some out. The top ten clones hold more than 0.9% of a sample with about 2 million clones, approximately 95% of them seen once. A remark on this clone: Its matching antigen is unknown.

Naivety among CD8 cells was defined by CD45RO negativity and positive CCR7 selection, thereby excluding terminally differentiated effector memory CD45RA+ cells. The V gene lost 6 bases and the J gene lost 0 bases, with 15 bases spanning the gap. This CDR3 has 15 amino acids. Germline CDR1 is SQVTM and CDR2 is ANQGSEA. The V gene is TRBV29-1, the J gene TRBJ2-1; D unresolved. Sequenced sample: naive CD8+ T cells sorted from blood. This receptor was obtained from a young man in good health. The CDR3 coding sequence is TGCAGCGTGGCCCGACATTTAAGCTCCTACAATGAGCAGTTCTTC. Protein product: CSVARHLSSYNEQFF.